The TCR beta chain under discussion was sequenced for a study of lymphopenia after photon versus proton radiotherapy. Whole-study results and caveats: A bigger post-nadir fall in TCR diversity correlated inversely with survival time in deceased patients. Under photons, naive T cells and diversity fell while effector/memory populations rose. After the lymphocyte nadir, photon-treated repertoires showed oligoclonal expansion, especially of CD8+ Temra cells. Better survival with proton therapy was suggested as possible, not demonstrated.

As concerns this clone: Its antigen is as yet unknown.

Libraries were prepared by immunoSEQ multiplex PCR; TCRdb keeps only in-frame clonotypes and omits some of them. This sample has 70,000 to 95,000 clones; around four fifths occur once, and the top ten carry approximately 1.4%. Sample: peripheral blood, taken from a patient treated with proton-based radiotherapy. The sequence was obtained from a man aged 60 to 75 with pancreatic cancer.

The CDR3 nucleotides are TGTGCCAGCAGCCCAAAGACAGCCAATGAGCAGTTCTTC. It codes for CASSPKTANEQFF. The chain links TRBV11-3 to TRBJ2-1; TRBD1 might be the D (5 bases). V was clipped by 5 bases and J by 6 bases, with 11 bases between them. Germline CDR1 and CDR2: SGHNT and YENEEA. The CDR3 extends over 13 amino acids. The variable domain in full, with the rest retrieved from reference TRBV11-3 and TRBJ2-1, is EAGVVQSPRYKIIEKKQPVAFWCNPISGHNTLYWYLQNLGQGPELLIRYENEEAVDDSQLPKDRFSAERLKGVDSTLKIQPAELGDSAVYLCASSPKTANEQFFGPGTRLTVL.